The TCR beta chain described here comes from a study of T cells in Graves' hyperthyroidism and ophthalmopathy. Study-wide background: Peripheral blood collection took place at initial diagnosis, before any treatment.

Germline values: CDR1 SGHDN, CDR2 FVKESK. This CDR3 region has 13 residues. Trimming shortened V by 0 bases and J by 5 bases, and 6 bases separated the two germline ends. This clonotype was counted ten times or more. The CDR3 regions of TCR beta were amplified from RNA transcripts. RT-PCR in the first round (using the HTBI primer set) targeted the TCR CDR3. One entry per CDR3 protein results from TCRdb running MiXCR on the multiplex PCR reads. The table has 250,000 to 300,000 distinct CDR3 sequences, around 15% seen once; the top ten hold over 45%. This chain links TRBV14 with TRBJ2-3; D unresolved. The TCR originated in a woman aged 55-70 years with Graves' ophthalmopathy. Material: blood. As DNA, the CDR3 is TGTGCCAGCAGCCAAGAACTTATAGATACGCAGTATTTT. Translated: CASSQELIDTQYF.